This T cell receptor (beta chain) was identified during a study of blood T cell repertoires in COVID-19 (dated by TCRdb to between 2020 and 2021). Turning to the overall study: Collaborator samples came from the United States, Italy and Spain and covered acute and convalescent phases of COVID-19. Sample metadata almost always included a de-identified subject ID, COVID-19 status, age in years and sex. The repertoires were released in a freely available public database meant as a resource for research on the immune response to SARS-CoV-2. The dataset comprised deeply sampled blood TCRbeta repertoires from subjects exposed to, actively infected with, or recovered from COVID-19. The material from the prospective study consisted of cDNA or gDNA derived from T cells, B-cell-depleted T cells, or PBMCs. Where HLA class I and class II types were available, the types were taken from metadata supplied by the sample provider, not from assay-based typing. The samples were drawn from the first 160 participants of the ongoing ImmuneRACE study and from 1,200 or so subjects provided by 6 global collaborators.

From cysteine to phenylalanine, the CDR3 is 14 amino acids long. Left in the record is the CDR3 DNA by itself, 42 bases read in frame from the first base. V and J are truncated by 7 bases and 12 bases respectively, leaving an intervening sequence of 22 bases. The CDR1 and CDR2 encoded by the germline V gene (reference sequence) are GTSNPN and SVGIG. The paper as a whole reports these results and caveats: The amount of clinical and demographic metadata varied by source and participant and was provided uncurated.

At one collaborating source in Seattle, patients were enrolled during active infection and were followed longitudinally through the course of disease. Each collaborating institution followed its own protocols to collect whole blood in K2EDTA tubes. For TCRbeta analysis, collaborators shipped samples in one of three forms: frozen whole blood, isolated PBMCs, or DNA extracted from either of those sample types. Comment on this clone: Its antigen is still unknown. Per-nucleotide qualities are absent, and no much larger clonotype sits a single base away.

TCRbeta CDR3 regions were amplified from genomic DNA using the immunoSEQ Assay, a bias-controlled multiplex PCR. On the authors' methods: The number of nucleated cells in each sample was estimated by amplification of reference gene primers within the assay. To quantify the absolute abundance of each unique TCRbeta CDR3 rearrangement, sequence reads were collapsed and filtered. For each sample, productive Simpson clonality was calculated as the square root of Simpson's diversity index over productive rearrangements. Drawn from immuneACCESS, this table holds only the in-frame rearrangements with V and J called that TCRdb kept. Clones are partly lost; checked studies trace under half to an unresolved V gene and leave the rest unexplained. The V and J calls and clone size come from that table; D and trimming were worked out from the DNA. The sample table lists 200,000 to 300,000 clones, approximately 86% of them with a count of one. The biggest ten clones account for over 5% of the sample.

The sequencing sample was made of peripheral blood. The rearranged chain carries TRBV30 and TRBJ1-6, with the identity of the D gene unclear. This TCR was sampled from a woman aged 60-70 years with COVID-19, enrolled during active disease. The DNA sequence is given as TGTGCCTTTTCAGAGACTCCCGTTCTTTTACCCCTCCACTTT. Translation gives CAFSETPVLLPLHF.